The 12 T cell receptor beta chains in this list originate from one sample, sequenced in a study of cytomegalovirus exposure and HLA in healthy donors. TCRdb keeps only in-frame clones here, not all; method: immunoSEQ multiplex PCR. The sample holds about 110,000 clones, about 85% seen once. Sequenced sample: PBMCs. These receptor sequences come from a woman aged 18-29 years in good health and CMV-seronegative.

V and J are TRBV7-3 and TRBJ2-1, with TRBD1 matching 7 bases. V was clipped by 5 bases and J by 2 bases; unmatched bases: 15. This CDR3 is built from 18 residues. Per the germline V gene, CDR1 is SGHTA and CDR2 is FQGTGA. DNA of the CDR3: TGTGCCAGCAGCCTTCGCCCCCGGTCCGGGACAGCCTACAATGAGCAGTTCTTC. It specifies CASSLRPRSGTAYNEQFF. The full variable domain, with the rest looked up from reference TRBV7-3 and TRBJ2-1, is GAGVSQTPSNKVTEKGKYVELRCDPISGHTALYWYRQSLGQGPEFLIYFQGTGAADDSGLPNDRFFAVRPEGSVSTLKIQRTERGDSAVYLCASSLRPRSGTAYNEQFFGPGTRLTVL.

J is TRBJ2-7 and V is TRBV9, with a tentative D call TRBD2 (7 bases). The CDR3 runs to 16 residues. Trimming took 3 bases from V and 2 from J, leaving 18 bases between them. Germline loops: CDR1 SGDLS, CDR2 YYNGEE. The CDR3 is CASSEKVGGATYEQYF. Here the CDR3 DNA reads TGTGCCAGCAGCGAGAAAGTAGGGGGGGCCACCTACGAGCAGTACTTC.

DNA of the CDR3: TGTGCCAGCAGCCGCGGCCGAACCGCTGAAGCTTTCTTT. This codes for CASSRGRTAEAFF. V usage is TRBV13 and J usage is TRBJ1-1; D not resolved. CDR3 size: 13 residues. Germline V CDR1 and CDR2: PRHDT, FYEKMQ (reference sequence). With 5 bases removed from V and 6 bases from J, the gap between germline ends came to 13 bases.

J is TRBJ2-3 and V is TRBV18; perhaps TRBD2 as D (5 bases). CDR1 is KGHSH, CDR2 LQKENI, per germline. Trimming left V 2 bases short and J 10 bases short, with 19 bases between. This CDR3 is built from 15 residues. The CDR3 DNA sequence: TGTGCCAGCTCACCAGAAGGCGGGCTTCAGAAGGCGCAGTATTTT. Translation: CASSPEGGLQKAQYF.

This clone has only one observation. J is TRBJ2-7 and V is TRBV28, with D unresolved. Per germline, CDR1 MDHEN and CDR2 SYDVKM. V was trimmed by 6 bases and J by 6 bases, leaving 9 bases between them. The length of the CDR3 is 11 residues. The DNA for the CDR3 is TGTGCCAGCAGCATCTATCTCGAGCAGTACTTC. Translation gives CASSIYLEQYF.

V usage is TRBV6-4 and J usage is TRBJ2-3; 8 bases are a match to TRBD1. Germline values: CDR1 MRHNA, CDR2 SNTAGT. Trimming took 8 bases from V and 3 from J; bases not matched to a gene: 4. The CDR3 is 13 amino acids. CDR3 in DNA: TGTGCCAGCTCGGACAGGGAGACAGATACGCAGTATTTT. Translating gives CASSDRETDTQYF.

The V call is TRBV30, the J call TRBJ2-7, with 7 bases identical to TRBD1. This CDR3 has 13 amino acids. CDR1 and CDR2 from the germline V gene are GTSNPN and SVGIG (reference sequence). J gave up 7 bases and V 0 bases, and 6 bases lay outside the gene matches. In DNA, the CDR3 is TGTGCCTGGAGTGTACTTACAGGGGAAGAGCAGTACTTC. Translation gives CAWSVLTGEEQYF. Drawing the rest from reference TRBV30 and TRBJ2-7, the complete variable domain is SQTIHQWPATLVQPVGSPLSLECTVEGTSNPNLYWYRQAAGRGLQLLFYSVGIGQISSEVPQNLSASRPQDRQFILSSKKLLLSDSGFYLCAWSVLTGEEQYFGPGTRLTVT.

This rearrangement joins TRBV27 to TRBJ1-1; possible D gene TRBD1, 5 bases. V was trimmed by 5 bases and J by 4 bases, leaving 14 bases between them. This CDR3 spans 14 amino acids. Per germline, CDR1 MNHEY and CDR2 SMNVEV (reference sequence). The CDR3 spells CASSQRGIRTEAFF. The DNA of the CDR3 is TGTGCCAGCAGTCAACGGGGGATACGCACTGAAGCTTTCTTT.

The rearrangement joins TRBV6-7 to TRBJ1-2; possibly TRBD1 for D (5 bases). TRBV6-7 counts as an open reading frame of uncertain function. The CDR3 runs to 17 residues. Trimming stripped 2 bases from V and 0 bases from J, with 16 bases between. The CDR3 reads CASSYLRGALANYGYTF. CDR3 DNA: TGTGCCAGCAGTTACCTTCGCGGGGCCCTAGCTAACTATGGCTACACCTTC.

V is TRBV27 and J is TRBJ1-2; D unclear. V was trimmed by 3 bases and J by 6 bases, leaving 17 bases between them. Germline V gene data show CDR1 as MNHEY and CDR2 as SMNVEV (reference sequence). This CDR3 spans 15 amino acids. The CDR3 sequence: CASSFTLGGLDGYTF. DNA for the CDR3: TGTGCCAGCAGTTTTACTCTAGGAGGCCTGGATGGCTACACCTTC.

V is TRBV2 and J is TRBJ1-5, with D tentatively TRBD1 (6 bases). In germline, CDR1 is SNHLY, CDR2 FYNNEI. The ends were cut back, 4 bases at V and 4 bases at J, with 8 bases in the middle. The CDR3 covers 13 residues. CDR3 sequence: CASSGQGNQPQHF. CDR3 nucleotide sequence: TGTGCCAGCAGTGGGCAGGGGAATCAGCCCCAGCATTTT. Combining the CDR3 with reference TRBV2 and TRBJ1-5 gives the whole variable domain EPEVTQTPSHQVTQMGQEVILRCVPISNHLYFYWYRQILGQKVEFLVSFYNNEISEKSEIFDDQFSVERPDGSNFTLKIRSTKLEDSAMYFCASSGQGNQPQHFGDGTRLSIL.

The chain combines TRBV4-1 with TRBJ1-4; TRBD1 agrees at 10 bases. The CDR3 loop spans 14 amino acids. With V trimmed by 6 bases and J by 7 bases, 5 bases remained unmatched. The V gene's germline CDR1 is MGHRA and CDR2 YSYEKL. Written as DNA, the CDR3 is TGCGCCAGCAGAAGACAGGGGGCGAGTGAAAAACTGTTTTTT. Protein sequence: CASRRQGASEKLFF.